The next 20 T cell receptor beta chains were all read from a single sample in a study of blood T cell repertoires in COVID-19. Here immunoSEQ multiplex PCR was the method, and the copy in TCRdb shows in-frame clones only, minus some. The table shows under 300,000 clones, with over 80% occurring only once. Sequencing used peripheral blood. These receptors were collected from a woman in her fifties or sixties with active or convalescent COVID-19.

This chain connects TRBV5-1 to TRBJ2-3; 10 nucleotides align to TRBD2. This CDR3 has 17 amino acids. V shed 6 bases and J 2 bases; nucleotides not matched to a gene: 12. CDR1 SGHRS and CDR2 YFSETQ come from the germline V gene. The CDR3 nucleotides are TGCGCCAGCAATCGGGTAGCGGGGGGTTGGAACACAGATACGCAGTATTTT. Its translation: CASNRVAGGWNTDTQYF.

CDR3 in amino acids: CASSSDSGELFF. The CDR3, as DNA: TGTGCCAGCAGCTCCGACAGCGGGGAGCTGTTTTTT. The genes are TRBV11-2 and TRBJ2-2, with D possibly matching TRBD1 (5 bases). The V gene's germline CDR1 is SGHAT and CDR2 FQNNGV. V was cut by 4 bases and J by 7 bases, with 7 bases left in between. The CDR3 is 12 residues long. Full variable domain (missing parts from reference TRBV11-2 and TRBJ2-2): EAGVAQSPRYKIIEKRQSVAFWCNPISGHATLYWYQQILGQGPKLLIQFQNNGVVDDSQLPKDRFSAERLKGVDSTLKIQPAKLEDSAVYLCASSSDSGELFFGEGSRLTVL.

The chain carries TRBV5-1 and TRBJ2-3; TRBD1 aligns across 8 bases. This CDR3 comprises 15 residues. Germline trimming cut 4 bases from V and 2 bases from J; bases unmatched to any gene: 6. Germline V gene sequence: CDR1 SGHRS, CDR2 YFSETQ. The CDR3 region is CASSIGQGVTDTQYF. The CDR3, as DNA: TGCGCCAGCAGCATTGGACAGGGCGTCACAGATACGCAGTATTTT. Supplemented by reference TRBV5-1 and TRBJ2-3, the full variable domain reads KAGVTQTPRYLIKTRGQQVTLSCSPISGHRSVSWYQQTPGQGLQFLFEYFSETQRNKGNFPGRFSGRQFSNSRSEMNVSTLELGDSALYLCASSIGQGVTDTQYFGPGTRLTVL.

The CDR3: CSASLPQMRPDTQYF. The CDR3 DNA reads TGCAGTGCTAGTCTTCCACAAATGAGGCCAGATACGCAGTATTTT. The chain couples TRBV20-1 to TRBJ2-3; no firm D call. Per germline, CDR1 DFQATT and CDR2 SNEGSKA (reference sequence). The V end was cut by 3 bases, the J end by 4 bases, with 17 bases between. The CDR3 covers 15 residues.

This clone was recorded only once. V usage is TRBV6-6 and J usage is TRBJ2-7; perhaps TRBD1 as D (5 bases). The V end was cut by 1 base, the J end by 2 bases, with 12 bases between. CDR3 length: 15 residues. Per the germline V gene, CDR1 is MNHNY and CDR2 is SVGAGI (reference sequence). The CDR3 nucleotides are TGTGCCAGCAGTTACTATGCAGGGCATGCCTACGAGCAGTACGTC. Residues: CASSYYAGHAYEQYV.

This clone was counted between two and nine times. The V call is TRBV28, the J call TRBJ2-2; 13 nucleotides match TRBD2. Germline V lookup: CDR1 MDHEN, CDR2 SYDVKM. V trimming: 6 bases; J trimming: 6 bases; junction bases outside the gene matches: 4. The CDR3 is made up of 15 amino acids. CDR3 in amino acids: CASRATSGGAGELFF. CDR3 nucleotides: TGTGCCAGCAGAGCAACTAGCGGGGGGGCCGGGGAGCTGTTTTTT.

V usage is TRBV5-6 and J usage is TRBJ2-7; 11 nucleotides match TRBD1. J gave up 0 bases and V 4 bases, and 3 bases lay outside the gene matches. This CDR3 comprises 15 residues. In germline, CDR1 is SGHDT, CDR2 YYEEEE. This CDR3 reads CASSPGTGGSYEQYV. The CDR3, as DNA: TGTGCCAGCAGCCCCGGGACAGGGGGCTCCTACGAGCAGTACGTC.

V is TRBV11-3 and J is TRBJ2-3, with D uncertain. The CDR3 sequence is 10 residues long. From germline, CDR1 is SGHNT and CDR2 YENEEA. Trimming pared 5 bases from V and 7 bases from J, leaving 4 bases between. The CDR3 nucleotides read TGTGCCAGCAGCCCCTATACGCAGTATTTT. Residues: CASSPYTQYF.

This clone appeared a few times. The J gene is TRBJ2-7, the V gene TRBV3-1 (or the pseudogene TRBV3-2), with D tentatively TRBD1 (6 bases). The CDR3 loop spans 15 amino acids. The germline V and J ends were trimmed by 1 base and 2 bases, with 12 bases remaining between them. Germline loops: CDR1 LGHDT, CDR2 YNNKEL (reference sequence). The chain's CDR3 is CASSQAQGITYEQYF. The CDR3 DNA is TGTGCCAGCAGCCAAGCCCAGGGGATAACCTACGAGCAGTACTTC.

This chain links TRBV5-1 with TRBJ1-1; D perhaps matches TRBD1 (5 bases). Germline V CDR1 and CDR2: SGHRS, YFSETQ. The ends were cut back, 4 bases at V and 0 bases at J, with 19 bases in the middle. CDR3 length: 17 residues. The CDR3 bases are TGCGCCAGCAGCCTTCAGATCGGGGACTTGGTGAACACTGAAGCTTTCTTT. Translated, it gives CASSLQIGDLVNTEAFF.

The CDR3 region has the DNA TGTGCCAGCAGTCGAGCACCTAGAAAACCCGGGGATGGCTACACCTTC. Translated, it gives CASSRAPRKPGDGYTF. The J gene is TRBJ1-2, the V gene TRBV27, with D unresolved. Trimming shortened V by 5 bases and J by 6 bases, and 22 bases separated the two germline ends. Germline-derived CDR1 and CDR2 are MNHEY and SMNVEV (reference sequence). The CDR3 runs to 16 residues.

This chain's CDR3 is CASSEGGLEQFF. CDR3 nucleotides: TGCGCCAGCAGTGAAGGAGGGCTTGAGCAGTTCTTC. The chain joins TRBV10-1 to TRBJ2-1, with D perhaps matching TRBD2 (6 bases). Deletions cut 3 bases from V and 9 bases from J, with 9 bases between. The V gene's germline CDR1 is WNHNN and CDR2 SYGVQD (reference sequence). The CDR3 contains 12 residues.

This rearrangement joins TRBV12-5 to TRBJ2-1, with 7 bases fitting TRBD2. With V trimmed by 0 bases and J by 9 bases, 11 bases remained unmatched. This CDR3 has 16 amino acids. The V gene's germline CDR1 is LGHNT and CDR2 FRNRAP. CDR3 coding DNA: TGTGCTAGTGGTTTGGTACCGGGAGGAAAGATGGGTGAGCAGTTCTTC. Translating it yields CASGLVPGGKMGEQFF. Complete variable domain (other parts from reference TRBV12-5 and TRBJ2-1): DARVTQTPRHKVTEMGQEVTMRCQPILGHNTVFWYRQTMMQGLELLAYFRNRAPLDDSGMPKDRFSAEMPDATLATLKIQPSEPRDSAVYFCASGLVPGGKMGEQFFGPGTRLTVL.

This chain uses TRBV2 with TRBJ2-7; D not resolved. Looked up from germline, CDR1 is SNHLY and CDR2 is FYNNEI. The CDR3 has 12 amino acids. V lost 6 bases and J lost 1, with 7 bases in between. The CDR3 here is CASSEFSYEQYV. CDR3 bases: TGTGCCAGCAGCGAGTTTTCCTACGAGCAGTACGTC.

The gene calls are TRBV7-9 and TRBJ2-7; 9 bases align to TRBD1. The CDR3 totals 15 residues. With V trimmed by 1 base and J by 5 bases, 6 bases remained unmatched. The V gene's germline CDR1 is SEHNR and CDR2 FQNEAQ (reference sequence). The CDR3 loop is CASSLEEQGAHEQYV. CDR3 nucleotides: TGTGCCAGCAGCTTAGAGGAACAGGGGGCGCACGAGCAGTACGTC.

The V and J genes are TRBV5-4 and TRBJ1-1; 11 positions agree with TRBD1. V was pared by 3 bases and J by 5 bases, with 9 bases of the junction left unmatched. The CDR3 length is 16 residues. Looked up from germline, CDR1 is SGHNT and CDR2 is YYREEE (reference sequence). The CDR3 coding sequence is TGTGCCAGCAGCTCAGGACAGGGGGCGCTTGGGACTGAAGCTTTCTTT. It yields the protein CASSSGQGALGTEAFF.

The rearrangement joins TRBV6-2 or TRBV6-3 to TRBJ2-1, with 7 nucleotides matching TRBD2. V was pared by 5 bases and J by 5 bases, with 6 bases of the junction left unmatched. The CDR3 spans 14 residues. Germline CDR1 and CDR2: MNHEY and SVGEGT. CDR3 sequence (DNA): TGTGCCAGCAGTGTGGTGGGGAGGGACAATGAGCAGTTCTTC. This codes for CASSVVGRDNEQFF.

The CDR3 DNA is TGTGCCAGCAGCCCATTAGCGGGGGGGCAGTTCTTC. Translated, it gives CASSPLAGGQFF. The chain employs TRBV7-2 and TRBJ2-1; TRBD2 agrees at 10 bases. CDR1 and CDR2 (germline): SGHTA, FQGNSA. The CDR3 runs 12 residues. The junction had 4 bases not matched to a gene; V was cut back by 5 bases and J by 12 bases.

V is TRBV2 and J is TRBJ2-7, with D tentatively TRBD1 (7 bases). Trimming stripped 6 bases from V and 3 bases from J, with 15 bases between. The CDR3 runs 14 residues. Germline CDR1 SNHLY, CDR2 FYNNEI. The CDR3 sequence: CASRAGQQIYEQYF. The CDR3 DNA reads TGTGCCAGCAGGGCGGGACAGCAGATCTACGAGCAGTACTTC. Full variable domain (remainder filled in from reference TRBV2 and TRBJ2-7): EPEVTQTPSHQVTQMGQEVILRCVPISNHLYFYWYRQILGQKVEFLVSFYNNEISEKSEIFDDQFSVERPDGSNFTLKIRSTKLEDSAMYFCASRAGQQIYEQYFGPGTRLTVT.

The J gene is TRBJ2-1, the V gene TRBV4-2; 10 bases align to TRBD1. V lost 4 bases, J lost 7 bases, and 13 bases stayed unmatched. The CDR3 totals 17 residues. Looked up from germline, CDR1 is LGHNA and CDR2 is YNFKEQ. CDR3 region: CASSLRAGTGVRNEQFF. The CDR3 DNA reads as TGTGCCAGCAGCCTCAGAGCCGGGACAGGGGTGAGGAATGAGCAGTTCTTC.